This T cell receptor (beta chain) was sequenced during a study of blood T cell repertoires in COVID-19. One Seattle source followed patients from active infection through their disease course. The method was immunoSEQ multiplex PCR; TCRdb's version includes in-frame clones alone and lacks a portion of them. Of about 150,000 clones in the sample, about 88% were seen once. The CDR3 is 14 residues long. The germline CDR1 and CDR2 sequences are SGHRS and YFSETQ. V shed 4 bases, J shed 4 bases, and the junction held 4 bases outside the gene matches. The sequencing input was peripheral blood. The TCR sequence derives from a woman aged 55-69 years with COVID-19, enrolled during active disease. The gene calls are TRBV5-1 and TRBJ1-4; 7 positions agree with TRBD1. The CDR3 bases are TGCGCCAGCAGCGGAGGGGGCGGTAATGAAAAACTGTTTTTT. The encoded protein is CASSGGGGNEKLFF.